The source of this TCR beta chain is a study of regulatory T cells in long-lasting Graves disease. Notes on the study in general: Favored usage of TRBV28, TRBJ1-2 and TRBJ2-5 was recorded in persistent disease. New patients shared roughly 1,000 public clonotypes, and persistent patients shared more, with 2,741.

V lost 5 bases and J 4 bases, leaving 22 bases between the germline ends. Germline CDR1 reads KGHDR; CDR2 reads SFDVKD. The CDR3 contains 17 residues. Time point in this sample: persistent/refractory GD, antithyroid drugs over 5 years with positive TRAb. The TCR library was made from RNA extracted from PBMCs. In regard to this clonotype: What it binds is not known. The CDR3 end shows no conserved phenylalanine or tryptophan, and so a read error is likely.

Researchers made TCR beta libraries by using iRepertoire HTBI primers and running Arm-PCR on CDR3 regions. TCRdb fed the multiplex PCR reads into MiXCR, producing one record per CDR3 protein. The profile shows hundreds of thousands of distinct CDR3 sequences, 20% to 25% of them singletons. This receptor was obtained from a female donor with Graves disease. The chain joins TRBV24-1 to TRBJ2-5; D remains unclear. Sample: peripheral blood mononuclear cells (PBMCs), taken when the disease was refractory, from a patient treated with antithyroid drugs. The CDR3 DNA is TGTGCCACCAGTGGAACGGCGGACGAGGCTTTCGGAGAGACCCAGTACCTC. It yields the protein CATSGTADEAFGETQYL.